The 19 T cell receptor beta chains reported below all come from one sample, sequenced in a study of blood T cell repertoires in COVID-19. This table comes from immunoSEQ multiplex PCR, and its TCRdb copy is limited to in-frame clones, with some not included. The sample consists of fewer than 250,000 clones, around nine tenths of them appearing once. The specimen sequenced was peripheral blood. Receptors originate from a man aged 55 to 70 who had recovered from COVID-19.

This chain joins TRBV9 and TRBJ2-1; 8 positions match TRBD1. Germline trimming cut 4 bases from V and 10 bases from J; bases unmatched to any gene: 7. The V gene's germline CDR1 is SGDLS and CDR2 YYNGEE. The CDR3 contains 13 residues. CDR3 DNA: TGTGCCAGCAGCCCGGACAGGGTGAACGAGCAGTTCTTC. Protein product: CASSPDRVNEQFF.

The V and J genes are TRBV7-2 and TRBJ2-2; 7 bases align to TRBD1. Germline values: CDR1 SGHTA, CDR2 FQGNSA. The trim removed 1 base at V and 5 bases at J, leaving 4 bases unmatched. The CDR3 is made up of 15 amino acids. The CDR3 bases are TGTGCCAGCAGCTTAGGGGACAGAGCGACCGGGGAGCTGTTTTTT. Protein: CASSLGDRATGELFF.

This chain connects TRBV5-1 to TRBJ2-5; D ambiguous. Germline CDR1 reads SGHRS; CDR2 reads YFSETQ. CDR3 length equals 12 residues. Trimming took 1 base from V and 3 from J, leaving 4 bases between them. The CDR3: CASSLTKETQYF. DNA for the CDR3: TGCGCCAGCAGCTTGACAAAAGAGACCCAGTACTTC.

V usage is TRBV7-2 and J usage is TRBJ2-1, with 12 bases aligning to TRBD2. After removal of 5 bases from V and 2 bases from J, the junction contained 4 bases not matched to a gene. CDR3 size: 16 residues. Germline CDR1 is SGHTA and CDR2 is FQGNSA. The CDR3 bases are TGTGCCAGCAGCACCCGGACTAGCGGGACCTACAATGAGCAGTTCTTC. It yields the protein CASSTRTSGTYNEQFF.

The chain links TRBV6-5 to TRBJ1-2; 7 positions agree with TRBD1. V lost 6 bases, J lost 2 bases, and 3 bases stayed unmatched. There are 13 residues in the CDR3. The germline CDR1 and CDR2 sequences are MNHEY and SVGAGI. The DNA for the CDR3 is TGTGCCAGCAGACAGGGGAGGAACTATGGCTACACCTTC. As protein: CASRQGRNYGYTF.

To note about this clone: Mismatch with germline at one junction end may stem from a read error. The chain carries TRBV7-7 and TRBJ2-7; possible D gene TRBD2, 5 bases. Per the germline V gene, CDR1 is SSHAT and CDR2 is FNYEAQ (reference sequence). The CDR3 loop spans 13 amino acids. The CDR3 loop reads CASSVGESYEQYF. In nucleotides, the CDR3 is TGTGCTAGCAGTGTCGGGGAATCCTACGAGCAGTACTTC.

Turning to this clone: At the DNA level, this CDR3 is encoded by other sequences in the same sample as well. The CDR3 here is CASSFGETQYF. The CDR3 nucleotides read TGTGCCAGCAGTTTCGGGGAGACCCAGTACTTC. The chain carries TRBV12-3 or TRBV12-4 and TRBJ2-5; D gene uncertain. The CDR3 is made up of 11 amino acids. V lost 3 bases and J lost 5, with 4 bases in between.

The genes are TRBV3-1 (or the pseudogene TRBV3-2) and TRBJ1-6, with unresolved D. The CDR3 spans 17 residues. Germline V CDR1 and CDR2: LGHDT, YNNKEL (reference sequence). V was cut by 1 base and J by 0 bases, with 10 bases left in between. The CDR3 nucleotides read TGTGCCAGCAGCCAAGTTTTGTGGAGCTCCTATAATTCACCCCTCCACTTT. This codes for CASSQVLWSSYNSPLHF.

The rearrangement joins TRBV19 to TRBJ2-1; 10 bases line up with TRBD2. The CDR3 length is 21 residues. In germline, CDR1 is LNHDA, CDR2 SQIVND (reference sequence). J lost 5 bases, V lost 6 bases, and 25 bases had no gene match. CDR3 sequence: CASSLRGASGSYPPSDNEQFF. For the CDR3, the DNA is TGTGCCAGTAGCCTTAGAGGAGCTAGCGGGAGTTACCCGCCCTCGGACAATGAGCAGTTCTTC.

The chain uses TRBV6-2 or TRBV6-3 and TRBJ2-3; TRBD2 matches 11 bases. CDR1 is MNHEY and CDR2 is SVGEGT in the germline V gene. The trim removed 2 bases at V and 2 bases at J, leaving 3 bases unmatched. This CDR3 region has 16 residues. The CDR3 sequence is CASSYGTSGYTDTQYF. CDR3 nucleotide sequence: TGTGCCAGCAGTTACGGGACTAGCGGATACACAGATACGCAGTATTTT.

The rearrangement joins TRBV18 to TRBJ2-7; TRBD1 matches at 7 bases. V was clipped by 5 bases and J by 4 bases; unmatched bases: 5. The CDR3 has 13 residues. CDR1 and CDR2 (germline): KGHSH, LQKENI. CDR3 in DNA: TGTGCCAGCTCATCTACAGGGGAGTACGAGCAGTACTTC. Translated: CASSSTGEYEQYF.

The CDR3, as DNA: TGTGCCAGCAGCTGGGGGACAGCTCTAGGAGGCTACACCTTC. Its translation: CASSWGTALGGYTF. The V gene is TRBV7-6, the J gene TRBJ1-2; 7 nucleotides match TRBD1. The J segment lost 8 bases and the V segment lost 4 bases, leaving 10 bases of the junction unmatched. The germline gives CDR1 SGHVS, CDR2 FNYEAQ. The CDR3 covers 14 residues.

V gene TRBV7-3 combines with J gene TRBJ2-7; 8 bases are shared with TRBD1. From germline, CDR1 is SGHTA and CDR2 FQGTGA. Trimming took 2 bases from V and 6 from J; bases not matched to a gene: 3. The CDR3 consists of 13 residues. In nucleotides, the CDR3 is TGTGCCAGCAGCTTACAGGGGGCAGGCGAGCAGTACTTC. It encodes CASSLQGAGEQYF.

The V gene is TRBV5-1, the J gene TRBJ2-6, with a weak D call TRBD1 (5 bases). This CDR3 contains 16 residues. Germline V gene sequence: CDR1 SGHRS, CDR2 YFSETQ. V lost 3 bases, J lost 3 bases, and 13 bases lay in between. The CDR3 region is CASSYVSGNGANVLTF. CDR3 DNA sequence: TGCGCCAGCAGCTATGTGTCAGGGAATGGGGCCAACGTCCTGACTTTC. Full variable domain (rest looked up from reference TRBV5-1 and TRBJ2-6): KAGVTQTPRYLIKTRGQQVTLSCSPISGHRSVSWYQQTPGQGLQFLFEYFSETQRNKGNFPGRFSGRQFSNSRSEMNVSTLELGDSALYLCASSYVSGNGANVLTFGAGSRLTVL.

The chain links TRBV6-1 to TRBJ1-1; D may be TRBD1 (6 bases). Germline CDR1 reads MNHNS; CDR2 reads SASEGT. V lost 1 base, J lost 10 bases, and 19 bases lay in between. CDR3 size: 15 residues. CDR3 bases: TGTGCCAGCAGTGAAGAGGGGGGGACTTCCGGGGCAGCTTTCTTT. It translates to CASSEEGGTSGAAFF.

This chain joins TRBV18 and TRBJ1-1; 9 bases map to TRBD1. This CDR3 is built from 16 residues. With V trimmed by 1 base and J by 0 bases, 3 bases remained unmatched. Looked up from germline, CDR1 is KGHSH and CDR2 is LQKENI. CDR3 in DNA: TGTGCCAGCTCACCACAACAGGGGGCCCTGAACACTGAAGCTTTCTTT. It specifies CASSPQQGALNTEAFF.

J is TRBJ2-3 and V is TRBV19; the match to TRBD2 covers 7 bases. The CDR3 totals 14 residues. V trimming: 7 bases; J trimming: 2 bases; junction bases outside the gene matches: 6. CDR1 LNHDA and CDR2 SQIVND come from the germline V gene (reference sequence). The CDR3: CASNPSGPTDTQYF. DNA for the CDR3: TGTGCCAGTAATCCTAGCGGACCCACAGATACGCAGTATTTT.

The chain recombines TRBV6-4 with TRBJ2-2, with D possibly TRBD1 on 5 matching bases. This CDR3 contains 15 residues. The V gene's germline CDR1 is MRHNA and CDR2 SNTAGT. V shed 3 bases and J shed 1 base, with 9 bases lying between them. The CDR3 nucleotides read TGTGCCAGCAGTGATAGGCAGGGGAACACCGGGGAGCTGTTTTTT. Amino acid sequence: CASSDRQGNTGELFF.

The V and J genes are TRBV11-2 and TRBJ2-7; 8 bases line up with TRBD2. The CDR3 length is 16 residues. V shed 3 bases, J shed 5 bases, and the junction held 12 bases outside the gene matches. Per germline, CDR1 SGHAT and CDR2 FQNNGV. The CDR3 nucleotides read TGTGCCAGCAGCTTCCGTTCCGGGGGGGGCCTAAACGAGCAGTACTTC. It encodes CASSFRSGGGLNEQYF.